The 14 T cell receptor beta chains listed next were all sequenced from one sample in a study of T cells in localized non-small cell lung cancer. Clones were read by immunoSEQ multiplex PCR, and TCRdb kept only the in-frame ones, dropping some. The table lists around 5,700 clones, roughly 35% of them singletons. The source material was lung tumor tissue, sampled before any cancer treatment. All receptors derive from a male donor older than 55 with stage I squamous cell lung carcinoma.

Comments on this clone: An end of the junction does not agree with germline; a read error may underlie this. This sequence joins TRBV9 and TRBJ2-5; D is tentatively TRBD1 or TRBD2 (5 bases each). CDR1 SGDLS and CDR2 YYNGEE come from the germline V gene. CDR3 length equals 13 residues. The CDR3, as DNA: TGTGCCAGCAGCGTGGGGACCGCGGAGACTCAGTACTTC. Amino acid sequence: CASSVGTAETQYF. The variable domain in full, with the rest retrieved from reference TRBV9 and TRBJ2-5, is DSGVTQTPKHLITATGQRVTLRCSPRSGDLSVYWYQQSLDQGLQFLIQYYNGEERAKGNILERFSAQQFPDLHSELNLSSLELGDSALYFCASSVGTAETQYFGPGTRLLVL.

This chain uses TRBV6-8 with TRBJ2-7; TRBD1 matches at 7 bases. V gave up 0 bases and J gave up 2 bases; unmatched junction bases: 4. The CDR3 is 15 residues long. Germline CDR1 is MNHGY and CDR2 is SAAAGT. The CDR3 DNA sequence: TGTGCCAGCAGTTACTCGGGGACAGAGGCCTACGAGCAGTACTTC. It is translated as CASSYSGTEAYEQYF.

CDR3 coding DNA: TGTGCCAGCAGTGGACAGACAGGGCGGAATGAAAAACTGTTTTTT. This translates into CASSGQTGRNEKLFF. The chain has TRBV25-1 and TRBJ1-4, with 7 bases aligning to TRBD1. The CDR3 is made up of 15 amino acids. Looked up from germline, CDR1 is MGHDK and CDR2 is SYGVNS. With V trimmed by 4 bases and J by 5 bases, 7 bases remained unmatched.

This clone was detected a few times. V gene TRBV14 combines with J gene TRBJ2-2; 9 bases agree with TRBD2. V gave up 4 bases and J gave up 2 bases; unmatched junction bases: 8. Per the germline V gene, CDR1 is SGHDN and CDR2 is FVKESK. The CDR3 loop spans 17 amino acids. The chain's CDR3 is CASSPNPLAGNTGELFF. DNA of the CDR3: TGTGCCAGCAGCCCCAACCCACTAGCGGGTAACACCGGGGAGCTGTTTTTT.

The rearrangement joins TRBV5-1 to TRBJ1-1; 7 nucleotides match TRBD1. The CDR3 contains 15 residues. With V trimmed by 3 bases and J by 6 bases, 11 bases remained unmatched. Germline CDR1 reads SGHRS; CDR2 reads YFSETQ. CDR3: CASSSVPSDRAEAFF. CDR3 coding DNA: TGCGCCAGCAGCTCGGTACCTAGTGACAGGGCTGAAGCTTTCTTT.

CDR3: CASTRQSLGDQPQHF. CDR3 in DNA: TGTGCCAGCACCCGACAGTCCCTGGGGGATCAGCCCCAGCATTTT. The chain combines TRBV6-8 with TRBJ1-5; a weak D match, TRBD1 (5 bases). CDR3 length: 15 residues. CDR1 is MNHGY and CDR2 is SAAAGT in the germline V gene. V was trimmed by 7 bases and J by 5 bases, leaving 18 bases between them.

The chain uses TRBV9 and TRBJ1-6; D call uncertain. Germline lookup yields CDR1 SGDLS and CDR2 YYNGEE. The CDR3 consists of 15 residues. V was clipped by 7 bases and J by 6 bases, with 17 bases between them. CDR3 coding DNA: TGTGCCAGCGGAGGTAGACGAACCCCTAATTCACCCCTCCACTTT. It translates to CASGGRRTPNSPLHF.

This chain uses TRBV16 with TRBJ1-5; the D gene is possibly TRBD1 (5 bases). V lost 4 bases to trimming and J lost 4 bases, with 11 bases between them. The CDR3 runs 14 residues. Germline V gene lookup returns CDR1 KGHSY and CDR2 FQNENV. CDR3 coding DNA: TGTGCCAGCAGCCCTAAGACAGTGAATCAGCCCCAGCATTTT. It translates to CASSPKTVNQPQHF. The full variable domain, in which reference TRBV16 and TRBJ1-5 provide the parts outside the CDR3, is GEEVAQTPKHLVRGEGQKAKLYCAPIKGHSYVFWYQQVLKNEFKFLISFQNENVFDETGMPKERFSAKCLPNSPCSLEIQATKLEDSAVYFCASSPKTVNQPQHFGDGTRLSIL.

J is TRBJ2-7 and V is TRBV14, with D unresolved. The V end lost 0 bases, the J end lost 5 bases, and 8 bases lay between the germline ends. This CDR3 is built from 13 residues. Germline CDR1 SGHDN, CDR2 FVKESK. The CDR3 nucleotides read TGTGCCAGCAGCCAAGACACATGGGACGAGCAGTACTTC. Its translation is CASSQDTWDEQYF.

This clone is deemed medium-sized. The chain links TRBV9 to TRBJ1-2; 9 bases agree with TRBD1. Germline CDR1 and CDR2: SGDLS and YYNGEE. V gave up 0 bases and J gave up 7 bases; unmatched junction bases: 7. The CDR3 extends over 15 amino acids. DNA for the CDR3: TGTGCCAGCAGCGTAGGAGGGACAGGGAAAGGTGGCTACACCTTC. The encoded protein is CASSVGGTGKGGYTF. The whole variable domain, filled in from reference TRBV9 and TRBJ1-2, reads DSGVTQTPKHLITATGQRVTLRCSPRSGDLSVYWYQQSLDQGLQFLIQYYNGEERAKGNILERFSAQQFPDLHSELNLSSLELGDSALYFCASSVGGTGKGGYTFGSGTRLTVV.

The chain joins TRBV7-2 to TRBJ1-2; weak D call: TRBD1 (5 bases). The germline V gene has CDR1 SGHTA and CDR2 FQGNSA. This CDR3 contains 14 residues. With 5 bases removed from V and 3 bases from J, the gap between germline ends came to 13 bases. CDR3 protein: CASSQEGRDYGYTF. In DNA form, the CDR3 reads TGTGCCAGCAGCCAAGAAGGCAGGGACTATGGCTACACCTTC.

This clone showed up just a few times. The J gene is TRBJ1-3, the V gene TRBV11-3; perhaps TRBD1 as D (5 bases). V dropped 5 bases and J dropped 2 bases, with 13 bases sitting between them. Germline V gene lookup returns CDR1 SGHNT and CDR2 YENEEA. CDR3 length: 15 residues. DNA for the CDR3: TGTGCCAGCAGCCCGGGACGCCTCACTGGAAACACCATATATTTT. Its translation is CASSPGRLTGNTIYF. Full variable domain (rest looked up from reference TRBV11-3 and TRBJ1-3): EAGVVQSPRYKIIEKKQPVAFWCNPISGHNTLYWYLQNLGQGPELLIRYENEEAVDDSQLPKDRFSAERLKGVDSTLKIQPAELGDSAVYLCASSPGRLTGNTIYFGEGSWLTVV.

The chain couples TRBV7-1 to TRBJ2-7, with D possibly matching TRBD2 (6 bases). Being an ORF, TRBV7-1 has a function that is uncertain. The CDR3 totals 13 residues. Trimming pared 4 bases from V and 3 bases from J, leaving 10 bases between. DNA for the CDR3: TGTGCCAGCAGCTTAAGCGGGCTCTACGAGCAGTACTTC. Protein sequence: CASSLSGLYEQYF.

This clone was detected a few times. This chain links TRBV11-3 with TRBJ1-1; 7 nucleotides match TRBD1. V lost 8 bases and J lost 2; bases outside the gene matches: 8. The length of the CDR3 is 14 residues. Germline V lookup: CDR1 SGHNT, CDR2 YENEEA. Here the CDR3 DNA reads TGTGCCAGCGTTACTAACAGGGGTAACACTGAAGCTTTCTTT. This encodes CASVTNRGNTEAFF.